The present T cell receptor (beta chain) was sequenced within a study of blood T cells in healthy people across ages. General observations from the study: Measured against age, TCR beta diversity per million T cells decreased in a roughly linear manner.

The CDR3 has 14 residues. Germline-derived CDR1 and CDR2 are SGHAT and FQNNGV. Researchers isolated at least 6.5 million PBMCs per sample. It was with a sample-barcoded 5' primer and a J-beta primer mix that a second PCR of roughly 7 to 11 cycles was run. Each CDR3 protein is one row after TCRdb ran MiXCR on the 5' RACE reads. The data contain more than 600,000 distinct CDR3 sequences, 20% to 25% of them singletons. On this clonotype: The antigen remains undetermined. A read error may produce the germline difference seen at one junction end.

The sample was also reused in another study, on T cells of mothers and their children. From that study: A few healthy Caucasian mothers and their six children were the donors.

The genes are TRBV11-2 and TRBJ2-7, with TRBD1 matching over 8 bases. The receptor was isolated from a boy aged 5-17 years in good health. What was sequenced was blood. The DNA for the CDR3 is TGTGCCTGCAGCTTCGACAGGGGCCCCTACGAGCAGTACTTC. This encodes CACSFDRGPYEQYF. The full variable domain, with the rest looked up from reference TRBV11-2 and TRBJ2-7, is EAGVAQSPRYKIIEKRQSVAFWCNPISGHATLYWYQQILGQGPKLLIQFQNNGVVDDSQLPKDRFSAERLKGVDSTLKIQPAKLEDSAVYLCACSFDRGPYEQYFGPGTRLTVT.